These T cell receptor beta chains were read from a single sample in a study of cytomegalovirus exposure and HLA in healthy donors. Sequencing was performed with immunoSEQ multiplex PCR; in TCRdb, only in-frame clones are kept and a portion is missing. The sample includes 100,000 to 150,000 clones, roughly four fifths of them seen just once. The material sequenced was PBMCs. These receptors originate from a male donor in good health and CMV-seronegative. The CDR3 runs from the conserved cysteine through the conserved F or W. D genes are given only for firm matches. Clone size is shown for a subset of rows, as once, few, many or a class of expanded clone.

v_gene: TRBV4-3; abundance: NA; j_gene: TRBJ2-1; len: 15; d_gene: NA; CDR3aa: CASSQLRSGFNEQFF; CDR3nt: TGCGCCAGCAGCCAACTAAGGAGTGGGTTCAATGAGCAGTTCTTC
v_gene: TRBV19; abundance: NA; j_gene: TRBJ2-7; len: 13; d_gene: NA; CDR3aa: CASSILHEYEQYF; CDR3nt: TGTGCCAGTAGTATTTTGCATGAGTACGAGCAGTACTTC
v_gene: TRBV5-8; abundance: NA; j_gene: TRBJ1-1; len: 15; d_gene: NA; CDR3aa: CASSWGSDRNTEAFF; CDR3nt: TGTGCCAGCAGCTGGGGTTCGGACAGAAACACTGAAGCTTTCTTT
v_gene: TRBV5-4; abundance: NA; j_gene: TRBJ2-2; len: 16; d_gene: TRBD1; CDR3aa: CASSLLGTANTGELFF; CDR3nt: TGTGCCAGCAGCCTCCTCGGGACAGCGAACACCGGGGAGCTGTTTTTT
v_gene: TRBV6-5; abundance: NA; j_gene: TRBJ2-2; len: 13; d_gene: NA; CDR3aa: CASGGALTGELFF; CDR3nt: TGTGCCAGCGGAGGGGCCCTGACCGGGGAGCTGTTTTTT
v_gene: TRBV4-1; abundance: few; j_gene: TRBJ2-1; len: 17; d_gene: TRBD1; CDR3aa: CASSLRLGQGGSNEQFF; CDR3nt: TGCGCCAGCAGCCTTCGTTTAGGACAGGGAGGAAGCAATGAGCAGTTCTTC
v_gene: TRBV5-1; abundance: NA; j_gene: TRBJ1-1; len: 17; d_gene: TRBD1; CDR3aa: CASSFLGDSGRGTEAFF; CDR3nt: TGCGCCAGCAGCTTCTTAGGGGACAGCGGAAGGGGAACTGAAGCTTTCTTT
v_gene: TRBV1; abundance: NA; j_gene: TRBJ2-7; len: 12; d_gene: NA; CDR3aa: CTSSQATYEQYF; CDR3nt: TGCACCAGCAGCCAAGCAACCTACGAGCAGTACTTC
v_gene: TRBV30; abundance: NA; j_gene: TRBJ1-3; len: 15; d_gene: NA; CDR3aa: CAWSRDSGSGNTIYF; CDR3nt: TGTGCCTGGAGTAGAGACAGTGGGTCTGGAAACACCATATATTTT
v_gene: TRBV7-4; abundance: NA; j_gene: TRBJ1-2; len: 13; d_gene: NA; CDR3aa: CASRLFANYGYTF; CDR3nt: TGTGCCAGCAGACTTTTTGCCAACTATGGCTACACCTTC
v_gene: TRBV19; abundance: NA; j_gene: TRBJ2-3; len: 15; d_gene: TRBD2; CDR3aa: CASNSGGNPTDTQYF; CDR3nt: TGTGCCAGTAACTCGGGAGGGAATCCCACAGATACGCAGTATTTT
v_gene: TRBV14; abundance: NA; j_gene: TRBJ1-3; len: 16; d_gene: NA; CDR3aa: CASSQSGVFSGNTIYF; CDR3nt: TGTGCCAGCAGCCAATCGGGGGTCTTTTCTGGAAACACCATATATTTT
v_gene: TRBV7-9; abundance: few; j_gene: TRBJ2-5; len: 16; d_gene: TRBD1; CDR3aa: CASSGLGQARRETQYF; CDR3nt: TGTGCCAGCAGCGGCCTCGGACAGGCCCGGCGGGAGACCCAGTACTTC
v_gene: TRBV5-8; abundance: NA; j_gene: TRBJ1-1; len: 14; d_gene: NA; CDR3aa: CASSPGTRTTEAFF; CDR3nt: TGTGCCAGCAGCCCGGGGACACGGACCACTGAAGCTTTCTTT
v_gene: TRBV5-1; abundance: NA; j_gene: TRBJ1-6; len: 15; d_gene: NA; CDR3aa: CASSPDLRWDSPLHF; CDR3nt: TGCGCCAGCAGCCCGGACTTGCGTTGGGATTCACCCCTCCACTTT
v_gene: TRBV10-3; abundance: NA; j_gene: TRBJ1-6; len: 18; d_gene: NA; CDR3aa: CAISPEAPISAYNSPLHF; CDR3nt: TGTGCCATCAGTCCCGAGGCCCCCATATCGGCTTATAATTCACCCCTCCACTTT
v_gene: TRBV18; abundance: NA; j_gene: TRBJ2-3; len: 14; d_gene: TRBD2; CDR3aa: CASSPSGGGDTQYF; CDR3nt: TGTGCCAGCTCTCCTAGCGGGGGAGGCGATACGCAGTATTTT
v_gene: TRBV6-1; abundance: NA; j_gene: TRBJ2-1; len: 14; d_gene: NA; CDR3aa: CAVSRFASYNEQFF; CDR3nt: TGTGCCGTCTCGAGGTTTGCGTCTTACAATGAGCAGTTCTTC
v_gene: TRBV28; abundance: NA; j_gene: TRBJ1-4; len: 14; d_gene: TRBD1; CDR3aa: CASSNRGMEEKLFF; CDR3nt: TGTGCCAGCAGTAACAGGGGTATGGAGGAAAAACTGTTTTTT
v_gene: TRBV28; abundance: NA; j_gene: TRBJ2-1; len: 15; d_gene: TRBD1; CDR3aa: CASSLDRAPYNEQFF; CDR3nt: TGTGCCAGCAGTTTAGACAGGGCTCCATACAATGAGCAGTTCTTC
v_gene: TRBV21-1; abundance: NA; j_gene: TRBJ1-3; len: 15; d_gene: NA; CDR3aa: CASSKGGGSGNTIYF; CDR3nt: TGTGCCAGCAGCAAAGGCGGGGGATCAGGAAACACCATATATTTT
v_gene: TRBV10-2; abundance: NA; j_gene: TRBJ2-3; len: 14; d_gene: NA; CDR3aa: CASSVRGVTDTQYF; CDR3nt: TGCGCCAGCAGTGTCCGAGGAGTCACAGATACGCAGTATTTT
v_gene: TRBV28; abundance: NA; j_gene: TRBJ2-2; len: 17; d_gene: NA; CDR3aa: CASSFYDRVSGTGELFF; CDR3nt: TGTGCCAGCAGTTTCTACGACCGTGTATCGGGAACCGGGGAGCTGTTTTTT
v_gene: TRBV6-5; abundance: few; j_gene: TRBJ2-2; len: 13; d_gene: NA; CDR3aa: CASSERDTGELFF; CDR3nt: TGTGCCAGCAGTGAACGGGACACCGGGGAGCTGTTTTTT
v_gene: TRBV29-1; abundance: NA; j_gene: TRBJ2-7; len: 12; d_gene: NA; CDR3aa: CSVETSGYEQYF; CDR3nt: TGCAGCGTAGAAACTAGTGGGTACGAGCAGTACTTC
v_gene: TRBV29-1; abundance: once; j_gene: TRBJ2-1; len: 13; d_gene: TRBD2; CDR3aa: CSGGTSLYNEQFF; CDR3nt: TGCAGCGGCGGGACTAGCCTCTACAATGAGCAGTTCTTC
v_gene: TRBV11-2; abundance: NA; j_gene: TRBJ1-5; len: 13; d_gene: NA; CDR3aa: CASSLGRNQPQHF; CDR3nt: TGTGCCAGCAGCTTAGGCAGGAATCAGCCCCAGCATTTT
v_gene: TRBV9; abundance: NA; j_gene: TRBJ2-2; len: 18; d_gene: TRBD2; CDR3aa: CASSQRGSGVSNTGELFF; CDR3nt: TGTGCCAGCAGCCAGAGGGGTAGCGGGGTATCGAACACCGGGGAGCTGTTTTTT
v_gene: TRBV5-6; abundance: NA; j_gene: TRBJ1-3; len: 14; d_gene: NA; CDR3aa: CASSLKTVGNTIYF; CDR3nt: TGTGCCAGCAGCTTGAAAACAGTCGGAAACACCATATATTTT
v_gene: TRBV7-9; abundance: NA; j_gene: TRBJ1-3; len: 14; d_gene: NA; CDR3aa: CSSSLGGTGNTIYF; CDR3nt: TGTTCCAGCAGCTTGGGGGGAACCGGAAACACCATATATTTT
v_gene: TRBV20-1; abundance: NA; j_gene: TRBJ2-3; len: 9; d_gene: NA; CDR3aa: CSVRDTQYF; CDR3nt: TGCAGTGTCCGGGATACGCAGTATTTT
v_gene: TRBV2; abundance: NA; j_gene: TRBJ2-7; len: 12; d_gene: NA; CDR3aa: CASSGAVNEQYF; CDR3nt: TGTGCCAGCAGTGGGGCTGTGAACGAGCAGTACTTC
v_gene: TRBV28; abundance: NA; j_gene: TRBJ2-2; len: 17; d_gene: NA; CDR3aa: CASSFDYPFANTGELFF; CDR3nt: TGTGCCAGCAGTTTCGACTACCCCTTCGCGAACACCGGGGAGCTGTTTTTT
v_gene: TRBV30; abundance: NA; j_gene: TRBJ2-1; len: 16; d_gene: TRBD2; CDR3aa: CAWSALAGEVYNEQFF; CDR3nt: TGTGCCTGGAGTGCCCTAGCGGGGGAAGTCTACAATGAGCAGTTCTTC
v_gene: TRBV5-8; abundance: NA; j_gene: TRBJ2-7; len: 14; d_gene: NA; CDR3aa: CASSFQGWSYEQYF; CDR3nt: TGTGCCAGCAGCTTCCAGGGTTGGTCCTACGAGCAGTACTTC
v_gene: TRBV30; abundance: NA; j_gene: TRBJ2-1; len: 12; d_gene: NA; CDR3aa: CAWIKRKNEQFF; CDR3nt: TGTGCCTGGATCAAGCGCAAAAATGAGCAGTTCTTC
v_gene: TRBV7-8; abundance: NA; j_gene: TRBJ1-5; len: 16; d_gene: TRBD1; CDR3aa: CASSLVDRVVNQPQHF; CDR3nt: TGTGCCAGCAGCTTAGTGGACAGGGTCGTCAATCAGCCCCAGCATTTT
v_gene: TRBV6-5; abundance: NA; j_gene: TRBJ1-1; len: 12; d_gene: NA; CDR3aa: CASSFSPGSAFF; CDR3nt: TGTGCCAGCAGTTTTTCCCCGGGGTCGGCTTTCTTT
v_gene: TRBV9; abundance: NA; j_gene: TRBJ2-1; len: 15; d_gene: TRBD1; CDR3aa: CASSVGTGIENEQFF; CDR3nt: TGTGCCAGCAGCGTAGGGACAGGAATTGAGAATGAGCAGTTCTTC
v_gene: TRBV30; abundance: NA; j_gene: TRBJ2-5; len: 13; d_gene: TRBD2; CDR3aa: CAWSLGLAGTQYF; CDR3nt: TGTGCCTGGAGTTTGGGACTAGCAGGGACCCAGTACTTC
v_gene: TRBV2; abundance: NA; j_gene: TRBJ1-4; len: 15; d_gene: NA; CDR3aa: CASSATRSTNEKLFF; CDR3nt: TGTGCCAGCAGTGCCACCCGGTCAACTAATGAAAAACTGTTTTTT
v_gene: TRBV9; abundance: NA; j_gene: TRBJ1-2; len: 17; d_gene: NA; CDR3aa: CASSVATDRGGTTGYTF; CDR3nt: TGTGCCAGCAGCGTAGCTACGGATCGAGGAGGAACGACGGGCTACACCTTC
v_gene: TRBV5-6; abundance: NA; j_gene: TRBJ2-7; len: 15; d_gene: NA; CDR3aa: CASSLVIAASYEQYF; CDR3nt: TGTGCCAGCAGCTTGGTCATAGCGGCCTCCTACGAGCAGTACTTC
v_gene: TRBV5-1; abundance: NA; j_gene: TRBJ2-5; len: 14; d_gene: NA; CDR3aa: CASSSQGTGETQYF; CDR3nt: TGCGCCAGCAGCTCCCAGGGGACGGGAGAGACCCAGTACTTC